Following are 8 T cell receptor beta chains from one sample sequenced in a study of read filtering for tumor transcriptome and immune sequencing (dated by TCRdb to the early 2020s). TCRdb names Illumina HiSeq 4000 as the instrument used. TCR libraries were built from about 370 ng RNA with the Immunoverse kit, using molecular barcoded adaptors covering alpha/delta and beta/gamma chains. TCRdb reworked the public reads: Q25 trimming with fastp, MiXCR clone assembly, productive beta chains retained. Here each entry gathers all rows of one CDR3 protein and keeps the most common genes and DNA. The sample data list tens of thousands of distinct CDR3 sequences, and around a fifth of these were observed just once. Of the sample, approximately 18% is held by the ten largest clones. The sample was a population of CD138-negative cells sorted from bone marrow. The cell subset or site tag for this specimen amounts to: bone marrow mononuclear cells depleted of CD138+ plasma/myeloma cells by negative magnetic selection. All receptors derive from a donor at least 40 years old with multiple myeloma.

This clonotype was seen more than once but under ten times. The chain is built from TRBV11-2 and TRBJ1-1, with D possibly matching TRBD1 (5 bases). V was clipped by 5 bases and J by 4 bases, with 17 bases between them. Germline loops: CDR1 SGHAT, CDR2 FQNNGV. The CDR3 extends over 15 amino acids. This chain's CDR3 is CASSPFAGGTTEAFF. For the CDR3, the DNA is TGTGCCAGCAGCCCGTTCGCGGGGGGGACCACTGAAGCTTTCTTT.

This clonotype was detected a few times. The gene calls are TRBV12-3 or TRBV12-4 and TRBJ1-5, with no clear D. The CDR3 covers 12 residues. Deletions cut 6 bases from V and 5 bases from J, with 8 bases between. The DNA for the CDR3 is TGTGCCAGCAGCCGGACTTATCAGCCCCAGCATTTT. This gives the protein CASSRTYQPQHF.

This clonotype came up many times. The gene calls are TRBV12-3 or TRBV12-4 and TRBJ2-7; the D gene is possibly TRBD1 (6 bases). Deletions cut 4 bases from V and 6 bases from J, with 13 bases between. This CDR3 has 13 residues. The CDR3 here is CASSWTDVGEQYF. The CDR3 DNA reads TGTGCCAGCAGTTGGACAGATGTGGGCGAGCAGTACTTC.

This clonotype has a count of ten or more. The chain employs TRBV11-3 and TRBJ2-1; D is tentatively TRBD1 or TRBD2 (5 bases each). Germline values: CDR1 SGHNT, CDR2 YENEEA. Trimming removed 5 bases from V and 0 bases from J, with 23 bases in between. This CDR3 spans 19 amino acids. The CDR3: CASSGPDRGWESSYNEQFF. CDR3 coding DNA: TGTGCCAGCAGCGGCCCCGATAGGGGCTGGGAGAGCTCCTACAATGAGCAGTTCTTC.

This clonotype has a count of ten or more. The rearrangement joins TRBV14 to TRBJ1-2; D uncertain. The CDR3 extends over 15 amino acids. V was shortened by 0 bases and J by 0 bases, with 8 bases between the two germline ends. Germline CDR1 is SGHDN and CDR2 is FVKESK. This CDR3 reads CASSQDGMPNYGYTF. CDR3 DNA: TGTGCCAGCAGCCAAGATGGGATGCCTAACTATGGCTACACCTTC. Based on the CDR3 plus reference TRBV14 and TRBJ1-2, the full variable domain is EAGVTQFPSHSVIEKGQTVTLRCDPISGHDNLYWYRRVMGKEIKFLLHFVKESKQDESGMPNNRFLAERTGGTYSTLKVQPAELEDSGVYFCASSQDGMPNYGYTFGSGTRLTVV.

This clonotype was recorded at least ten times. This chain links TRBV24-1 with TRBJ2-5; TRBD1 aligns across 7 bases. The J segment lost 5 bases and the V segment lost 2 bases, leaving 4 bases of the junction unmatched. The germline V gene has CDR1 KGHDR and CDR2 SFDVKD. The CDR3 has 14 residues. The CDR3 DNA is TGTGCCACCAGTGATTACAGGGGTATGGAGACCCAGTACTTC. Translating it yields CATSDYRGMETQYF.

This clonotype was picked up one time. Given a much more abundant clone one base away, this may be a read error. V and J are TRBV12-3 or TRBV12-4 and TRBJ2-2; D uncertain. The V gene lost 4 bases and the J gene lost 6 bases, with 18 bases spanning the gap. The CDR3 is 16 amino acids. The CDR3 nucleotides are TGTGCCAGCAGTTCGTATTTGGGGTCCCAGGCCGGGGAGCTGTTTTTT. Its protein product is CASSSYLGSQAGELFF.

This clonotype occurred many times. The CDR3 DNA is TGTGCCAGCAGCCCGACAGGGGCGGGTCTCAACAATGAGCAGTTCTTC. It yields the protein CASSPTGAGLNNEQFF. The rearrangement uses TRBV7-9 and TRBJ2-1; TRBD1 aligns across 8 bases. With V trimmed by 5 bases and J by 5 bases, 11 bases remained unmatched. CDR1 SEHNR and CDR2 FQNEAQ come from the germline V gene (reference sequence). The CDR3 is 16 residues long. The whole variable domain, remainder taken from reference TRBV7-9 and TRBJ2-1, is DTGVSQNPRHKITKRGQNVTFRCDPISEHNRLYWYRQTLGQGPEFLTYFQNEAQLEKSRLLSDRFSAERPKGSFSTLEIQRTEQGDSAMYLCASSPTGAGLNNEQFFGPGTRLTVL.